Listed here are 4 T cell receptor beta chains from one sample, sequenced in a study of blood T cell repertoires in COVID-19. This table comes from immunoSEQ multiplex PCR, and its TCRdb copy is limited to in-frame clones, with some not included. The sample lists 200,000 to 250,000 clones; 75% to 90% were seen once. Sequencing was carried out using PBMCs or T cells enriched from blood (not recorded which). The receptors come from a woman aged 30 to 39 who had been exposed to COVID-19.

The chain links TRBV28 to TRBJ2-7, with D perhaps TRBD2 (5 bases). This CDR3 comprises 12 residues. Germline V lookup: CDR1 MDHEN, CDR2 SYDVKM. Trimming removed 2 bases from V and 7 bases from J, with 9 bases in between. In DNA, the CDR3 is TGTGCCAGCAGTTTACTCAGGAGGGAGCAGTACTTC. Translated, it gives CASSLLRREQYF. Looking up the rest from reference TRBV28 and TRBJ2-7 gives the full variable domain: DVKVTQSSRYLVKRTGEKVFLECVQDMDHENMFWYRQDPGLGLRLIYFSYDVKMKEKGDIPEGYSVSREKKERFSLILESASTNQTSMYLCASSLLRREQYFGPGTRLTVT.

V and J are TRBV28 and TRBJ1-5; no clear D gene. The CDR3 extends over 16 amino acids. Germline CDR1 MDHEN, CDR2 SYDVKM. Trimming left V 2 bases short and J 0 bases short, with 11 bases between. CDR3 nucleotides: TGTGCCAGCAGTTTAAGCCCGGGATATAGCAATCAGCCCCAGCATTTT. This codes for CASSLSPGYSNQPQHF.

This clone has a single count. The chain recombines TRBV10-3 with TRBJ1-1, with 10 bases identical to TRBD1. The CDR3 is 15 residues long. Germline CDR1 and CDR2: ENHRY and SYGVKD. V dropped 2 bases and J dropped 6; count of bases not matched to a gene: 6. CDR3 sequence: CAISEARDRGSEAFF. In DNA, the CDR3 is TGTGCCATCAGTGAGGCAAGGGACAGGGGATCTGAAGCTTTCTTT.

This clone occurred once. In DNA, the CDR3 is TGTGCCACCAGTGATTGGCAGGGACAGGGCTACTACAATGAGCAGTTCTTC. This sequence encodes CATSDWQGQGYYNEQFF. This sequence joins TRBV24-1 and TRBJ2-1; 9 nucleotides match TRBD1. The ends lost 2 bases at V and 3 bases at J; junction bases unmatched: 7. The CDR3 spans 17 residues. In germline, CDR1 is KGHDR, CDR2 SFDVKD.